These T cell receptor beta chains were read from a single sample in a study of neurological immune-mediated disorders. Each CDR3 protein gets one entry after TCRdb re-called the 5' RACE reads with MiXCR. The sample contains roughly 74,000 distinct CDR3 sequences, less than 5.5% of which appear only once. The specimen was PBMCs. Receptors were obtained from a man aged 18 to 30 with multiple sclerosis. Both conserved end residues are part of each CDR3. Each record gives: D gene, clone size, V gene, J gene, CDR3 protein, CDR3 DNA. A D gene is named only where the DNA matches it firmly. Part of the rows lack a size; the others show once, few, many or a class for expanded clones.

D gene: TRBD1
clone size: few
V gene: TRBV2
J gene: TRBJ1-6
CDR3 protein: CASRSNGQGGSPLHF
CDR3 DNA: TGTGCCAGCAGGTCCAACGGACAGGGGGGTTCACCCCTCCACTTT

D gene: .
clone size: many
V gene: TRBV27
J gene: TRBJ2-7
CDR3 protein: CASSLSQDGGYEQYF
CDR3 DNA: TGTGCCAGCAGTTTAAGTCAGGATGGGGGATACGAGCAGTACTTC

D gene: .
clone size: many
V gene: TRBV5-1
J gene: TRBJ2-7
CDR3 protein: CASTGYTSEQYF
CDR3 DNA: TGCGCCAGCACAGGGTATACTAGCGAGCAGTACTTC

D gene: TRBD1
clone size: many
V gene: TRBV20-1
J gene: TRBJ2-4
CDR3 protein: CSARTGEDGKNIQYF
CDR3 DNA: TGCAGTGCAAGGACAGGGGAGGACGGCAAAAACATTCAGTACTTC

D gene: .
clone size: many
V gene: TRBV7-9
J gene: TRBJ1-1
CDR3 protein: CASSLAPLRNTEAFF
CDR3 DNA: TGTGCCAGCAGCCTTGCCCCCCTCAGAAACACTGAAGCTTTCTTT

D gene: .
clone size: many
V gene: TRBV6-6
J gene: TRBJ1-6
CDR3 protein: CASRDTGFPLHF
CDR3 DNA: TGTGCCAGCCGGGACACAGGTTTCCCCCTCCACTTT

D gene: .
clone size: many
V gene: TRBV27
J gene: TRBJ2-7
CDR3 protein: CASSLAPSSYEQYF
CDR3 DNA: TGTGCCAGCAGTTTGGCCCCCAGCTCCTACGAGCAGTACTTC

D gene: .
clone size: .
V gene: TRBV18
J gene: TRBJ1-5
CDR3 protein: CASSPLRGGGQPQHF
CDR3 DNA: TGTGCCAGCTCACCCCTGAGGGGGGGAGGCCAGCCCCAGCATTTT

D gene: TRBD1
clone size: many
V gene: TRBV9
J gene: TRBJ2-1
CDR3 protein: CASSKGQGLNEQFF
CDR3 DNA: TGTGCCAGCAGCAAGGGACAGGGTCTTAATGAGCAGTTCTTC

D gene: .
clone size: many
V gene: TRBV5-1
J gene: TRBJ1-1
CDR3 protein: CASSPPGQGYTEAFF
CDR3 DNA: TGCGCCAGCAGCCCTCCGGGTCAAGGGTACACTGAAGCTTTCTTT